This TCR beta chain was identified in a study of blood T cells in healthy people across ages (dated by TCRdb to about 2015). Turning to the overall study: Template switching captured roughly one uniquely barcoded TCR beta cDNA molecule per two T cells in model experiments. For two donors (one aged 18 to 30 and one aged 80 or older), the study analyzed two additional independent replicas of 1 million unique cDNA reads from the same blood draw. Donors were grouped into four age groups: young (average roughly 15 years), middle-aged (39), aged (around 62) and long-lived (roughly 80). To avoid experimental bias, donors of different ages were distributed randomly across sequencing lanes. Age-related changes in TCR beta repertoire diversity were measured in the study by deep sequencing normalized with unique cDNA molecular identifiers.

The roughly 39 donors, aged about 6 to 95 years, were systemically healthy Caucasian individuals from Russia. Approximately 9 milliliters of peripheral blood were collected from each donor into EDTA-treated Vacutainer tubes. PBMCs were isolated by Ficoll-Paque density-gradient centrifugation, with at least 6.5 million obtained per sample. Total RNA, at least 5.5 micrograms per sample, was extracted from PBMCs with Trizol reagent. For every donor, flow cytometry on a PBMC aliquot measured the percentage of naive CD45RAhigh/CD27high T cells. For this clonotype: The clone's antigen remains unknown. Nothing much larger sits one base from this clone, and base qualities are not available.

What the study reported, not specific to this receptor: Observed TCR beta diversity per million T cells fell roughly linearly with age, and a significant reduction was already apparent by age around 40. Total diversity estimates from one million sequenced T cells were considered lower bounds and underestimates. A strong correlation was found between observed TCR beta diversity and the percentage of naive T cells measured by flow cytometry. Compared with the aged group, the long-lived group had more naive CD4+ T cells, fewer expanded clones and increased TCR diversity, a pattern suggesting age selection. The CMV infection status of donors was not known, potentially confounding age-related changes in expanded clonotypes. Because profiling used bulk unsorted PBMCs, naive and antigen-experienced compartments could not be compared conclusively.

Receptor amplification or capture employed 5' RACE. Sequencing relied on an Illumina HiSeq 2500. A second PCR of roughly 6 to 11 cycles was run with a J-beta primer mix and a sample-barcoded 5' primer. A template-switch 5' adaptor carrying 12 random nucleotides introduced a unique molecular identifier onto each TCR beta cDNA molecule. Each sample yielded at least 3 million CDR3-containing paired-end reads. The Mint cDNA synthesis kit, primed by a TRBC-specific oligonucleotide, was used to synthesize first-strand cDNA from all RNA. Following uracil-DNA glycosylase treatment, a first 18-cycle PCR with universal primers M1SS and BC2_uni_R was performed on all cDNA. The paper's processing steps were these. For normalization, 1 million high-quality reads were randomly selected from each sample, with every read carrying a distinct molecular identifier. Reads with shared molecular identifiers were discarded instead of being binned into consensus sequences. MiTCR, with a Q25 quality threshold and the strictest error-elimination algorithm, was used for CDR3 identification, clonotype clustering and error correction. A nonparametric unseen species model with Euler transformation was used to estimate lower-bound total TCR beta diversity. TCRdb trimmed public reads at Q25 via fastp, called clones via MiXCR and kept in-frame beta chains. Each record represents a unique CDR3 protein, reported with the most common genes and DNA among its rows. The V and J calls were determined by TCRdb, not by the authors. The sample data list 2 million or so distinct CDR3 sequences, and roughly 52% of these were observed just once. The ten largest clones capture more than 2% of the sample.

At the junction V is shortened by 1 base and J by 2 bases, with 9 bases in between. Counted from cysteine to phenylalanine, this CDR3 has 14 amino acids. This entry keeps only the CDR3 DNA: 42 bases, framed from base 1. CDR1 KGHSH and CDR2 LQKENI are derived from the germline V gene. The sequence joins TRBV18 to TRBJ2-7, with no reliable assignment of the D segment. The sequenced material came from blood. The receptor comes from a woman between 40 and 50 years old in good health. The base sequence is TGTGCCAGCTCACCACGCCAGATGACCTACGAGCAGTACTTC. This codes for CASSPRQMTYEQYF.